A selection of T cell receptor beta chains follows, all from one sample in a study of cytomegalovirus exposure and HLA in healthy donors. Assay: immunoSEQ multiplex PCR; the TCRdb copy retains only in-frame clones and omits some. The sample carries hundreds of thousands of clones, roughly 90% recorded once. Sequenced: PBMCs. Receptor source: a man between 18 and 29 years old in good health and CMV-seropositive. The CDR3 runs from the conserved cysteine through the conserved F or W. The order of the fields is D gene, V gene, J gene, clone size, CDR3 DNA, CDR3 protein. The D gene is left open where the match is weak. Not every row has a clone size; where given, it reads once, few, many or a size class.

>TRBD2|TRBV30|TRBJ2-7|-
TGTGCCTGGACGACTAGCGGGAGCACCTACGAGCAGTACTTC
CAWTTSGSTYEQYF
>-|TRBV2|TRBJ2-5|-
TGTGCCAGCAGGTATCAAGAGACCCAGTACTTC
CASRYQETQYF
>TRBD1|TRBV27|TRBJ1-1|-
TGTGCCAGCAGTTTATACAGGGGACTCAGACAACTGGTGGGTACTGAAGCTTTCTTT
CASSLYRGLRQLVGTEAFF
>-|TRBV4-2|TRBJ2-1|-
TGTGCCAGCAGCCAAGATGTATTGACCTACAATGAGCAGTTCTTC
CASSQDVLTYNEQFF
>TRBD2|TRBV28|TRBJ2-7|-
TGTGCCAGCAGTACTTTCGGAGGGGCTAGCGGATCCTACGAGCAGTACTTC
CASSTFGGASGSYEQYF
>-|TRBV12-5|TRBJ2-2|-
TGTGCTAGTGGTGGCGGACACCGCACCGGGGAGCTGTTTTTT
CASGGGHRTGELFF
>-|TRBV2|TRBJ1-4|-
TGTGCCAGCACGTGGAGGGCTGGCACTAATGAAAAACTGTTTTTT
CASTWRAGTNEKLFF
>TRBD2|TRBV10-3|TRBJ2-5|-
TGTGCCATCAGTGGGGCGGGAGGGACTGAGACCCAGTACTTC
CAISGAGGTETQYF
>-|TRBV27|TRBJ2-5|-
TGTGCCAGCAGTCAGCTCCAGGGGCCCGAGACCCAGTACTTC
CASSQLQGPETQYF
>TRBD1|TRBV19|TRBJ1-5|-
TGTGCCAGTAGTACAGACAGGGGACTAGCATTAAATCAGCCCCAGCATTTT
CASSTDRGLALNQPQHF
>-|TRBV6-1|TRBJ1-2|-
TGTGCCAGCAGTGAGGAGGGCAGGCTAGGCTATGGCTACACCTTC
CASSEEGRLGYGYTF
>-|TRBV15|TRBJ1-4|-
TGTGCCACCAGCGAGAGCCAAGGAGATGAAAAACTGTTTTTT
CATSESQGDEKLFF
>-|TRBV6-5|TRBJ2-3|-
TGTGCCAGCAGTTACTCGAGGACCCTCAGCACAGATACGCAGTATTTT
CASSYSRTLSTDTQYF
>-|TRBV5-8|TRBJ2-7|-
TGTGCCAGCACGGCCCAGGGTTTTAGCGAGCAGTACTTC
CASTAQGFSEQYF
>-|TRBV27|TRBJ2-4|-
TGTGCCAGCAGTGCGTTAGCCAAAAACATTCAGTACTTC
CASSALAKNIQYF
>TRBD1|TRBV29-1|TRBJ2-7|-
TGCAGCGTTGAAGATGGGAGGACAGGGGACTACGAGCAGTACTTC
CSVEDGRTGDYEQYF
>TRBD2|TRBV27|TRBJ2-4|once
TGTGCCAGCAGTTTAGGGGGGGAAATTCAGTACTTC
CASSLGGEIQYF
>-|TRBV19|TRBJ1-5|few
TGTGCCAGTAGTGGAACAGGGCTTGGTCAGCCCCAGCATTTT
CASSGTGLGQPQHF
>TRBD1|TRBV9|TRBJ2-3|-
TGTGCCAGCAGCGTAGGGGTCGGACAGGGCACAGATACGCAGTATTTT
CASSVGVGQGTDTQYF
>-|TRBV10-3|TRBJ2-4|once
TGTGCCATCAGCTCAATGGCTAAAAACATTCAGTACTTC
CAISSMAKNIQYF
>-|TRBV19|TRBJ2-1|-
TGTGCCAGTAGCGACGGCTACAATCCCTACAATGAGCAGTTCTTC
CASSDGYNPYNEQFF
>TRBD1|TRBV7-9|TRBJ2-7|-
TGTGCCAGCAGCTTAGCCCAGGACAGGGGAAACTCCGAGCAGTACTTC
CASSLAQDRGNSEQYF
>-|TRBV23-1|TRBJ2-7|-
TGCGCCAGCATCGCGAGGGGCTCGTCCGGCGAGCAGTACTTC
CASIARGSSGEQYF
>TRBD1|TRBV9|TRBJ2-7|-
TGTGCCAGCAACGAAGCAGGGGGCTACGAGCAGTACTTC
CASNEAGGYEQYF
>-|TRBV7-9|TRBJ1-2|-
TGTGCCAGCAGCCACGGACAAGACTATGGCTACACCTTC
CASSHGQDYGYTF
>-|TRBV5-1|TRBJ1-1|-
TGCGCCAGCAGCCCCGGCGATACGGCGGGAACTGAAGCTTTCTTT
CASSPGDTAGTEAFF
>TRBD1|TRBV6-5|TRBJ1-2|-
TGTGCCAGCAGTACCCTGGGACAGGCCACCTATGGCTACACCTTC
CASSTLGQATYGYTF
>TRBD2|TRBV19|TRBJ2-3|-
TGTGCCAGTAGTGAAGGACTAGCGGGGCTCCGTGCAGATACGCAGTATTTT
CASSEGLAGLRADTQYF
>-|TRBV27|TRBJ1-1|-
TGTGCCAGCAGTTTCCGTGGAATGAACACTGAAGCTTTCTTT
CASSFRGMNTEAFF
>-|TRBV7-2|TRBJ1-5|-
TGTGCCAGCAGCTTAGGGGGAGGCAATCAGCCCCAGCATTTT
CASSLGGGNQPQHF
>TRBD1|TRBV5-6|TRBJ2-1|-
TGTGCCAGCATGCCCGGACAGGGGCACAATGAGCAGTTCTTC
CASMPGQGHNEQFF
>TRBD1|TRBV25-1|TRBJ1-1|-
TGTGCCAGCAGTGCCCACCGCACAGGGGAGAACACTGAAGCTTTCTTT
CASSAHRTGENTEAFF
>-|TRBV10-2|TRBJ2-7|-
TGCGCCAGCAGTGAGCCGTGGACGGACGCTGGCGACGAGCAGTACTTC
CASSEPWTDAGDEQYF
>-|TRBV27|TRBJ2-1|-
TGTGCCAGCAGTCCCAACAGGGTTGTCCATGAGCAGTTCTTC
CASSPNRVVHEQFF
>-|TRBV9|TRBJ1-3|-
TGTGCCAGCAGCCCCCGGGGGTCCACCTCTGGAAACACCATATATTTT
CASSPRGSTSGNTIYF
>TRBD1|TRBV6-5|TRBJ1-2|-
TGTGCCAGCAGACCGGGACAGGCCTATGGCTACACCTTC
CASRPGQAYGYTF
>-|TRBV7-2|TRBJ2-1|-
TGTGCCAGCAGCCGGCGCGTCGCCCTCGGCAACCTCAATGAGCAGTTCTTC
CASSRRVALGNLNEQFF
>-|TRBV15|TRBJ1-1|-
TGTGCCACCAGCAGAGATTTTGCGGGAGCTTTCTTT
CATSRDFAGAFF
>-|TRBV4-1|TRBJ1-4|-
TGCGCCAGCAGCCAAGATAGGCCGGGTGGAAATGAAAAACTGTTTTTT
CASSQDRPGGNEKLFF
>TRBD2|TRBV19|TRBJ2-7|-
TGTGCCAGTAGTCGGACTAGCGGGATCTCAGAGGTGCAGTACTTC
CASSRTSGISEVQYF
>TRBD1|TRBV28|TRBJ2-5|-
TGTGCCAGCAGGCCCTTGGACAGGGAGGTGGAGACCCAGTACTTC
CASRPLDREVETQYF
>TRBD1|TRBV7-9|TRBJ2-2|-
TGTGCCAGCAGCCGACAGGGGCGGACCGGGGAGCTGTTTTTT
CASSRQGRTGELFF
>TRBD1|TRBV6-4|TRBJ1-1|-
TGTGCCAGCAGTGTTGACAGGGCGGCTGAAGCTTTCTTT
CASSVDRAAEAFF
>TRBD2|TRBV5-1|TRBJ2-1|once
TGCGCCAGCAGCAGTGGGACTAGCGGGAGCTATGAGCAGTTCTTC
CASSSGTSGSYEQFF
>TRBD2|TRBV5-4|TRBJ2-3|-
TGTGCCAGCAGCTTGGGGGGACTAGCGGGAGGGCCGAACACAGATACGCAGTATTTT
CASSLGGLAGGPNTDTQYF